These 21 T cell receptor beta chains were all obtained from the same sample, sequenced in a study of cytomegalovirus exposure and HLA in healthy donors. PCR primers comprised 60 Vbeta and 13 Jbeta primers. The assay was immunoSEQ multiplex PCR, and TCRdb's table has in-frame clones only and misses some. This table holds some 120,000 clones, about 73% found once. Sequencing was performed on PBMCs. Receptors were obtained from a woman between 45 and 60 years old in good health and CMV-seropositive.

This sequence joins TRBV1 and TRBJ2-3; whether TRBD2, the table's D call, matches the DNA was not checked. TRBV1 is flagged as a pseudogene. CDR3 size: 19 residues. CDR3 DNA: TGCACCAGCAGCCATCCCCGTACTACTAGCGGGGGGGCAGGGGATACGCAGTATTTT. Amino acids: CTSSHPRTTSGGAGDTQYF.

This chain connects TRBV11-3 to TRBJ1-6; no firm D call. Trimming left V 8 bases short and J 8 bases short, with 4 bases between. The CDR3 consists of 10 residues. Per germline, CDR1 SGHNT and CDR2 YENEEA. CDR3 DNA sequence: TGTGCCAGCCTACATTCACCCCTCCACTTT. As protein: CASLHSPLHF. Full variable domain (remainder filled in from reference TRBV11-3 and TRBJ1-6): EAGVVQSPRYKIIEKKQPVAFWCNPISGHNTLYWYLQNLGQGPELLIRYENEEAVDDSQLPKDRFSAERLKGVDSTLKIQPAELGDSAVYLCASLHSPLHFGNGTRLTVT.

This clone was detected a few times. This sequence joins TRBV19 and TRBJ1-3, with D possibly TRBD1 on 5 matching bases. In germline, CDR1 is LNHDA, CDR2 SQIVND (reference sequence). The V end was cut by 6 bases, the J end by 6 bases, with 15 bases between. The CDR3 totals 14 residues. The CDR3 DNA reads TGTGCCAGTAGCCTTCAAGAGGGACTAAACACCATATATTTT. It yields the protein CASSLQEGLNTIYF. Variable domain in full (rest from reference TRBV19 and TRBJ1-3): DGGITQSPKYLFRKEGQNVTLSCEQNLNHDAMYWYRQDPGQGLRLIYYSQIVNDFQKGDIAEGYSVSREKKESFPLTVTSAQKNPTAFYLCASSLQEGLNTIYFGEGSWLTVV.

This clone was recorded once. The rearrangement links TRBV25-1 to TRBJ2-1; 12 nucleotides align to TRBD2. The CDR3 contains 18 residues. Trimming took 3 bases from V and 6 from J; bases not matched to a gene: 12. Germline CDR1 and CDR2: MGHDK and SYGVNS. The CDR3 spells CASSDLAGGPEGVNEQFF. In DNA, the CDR3 is TGTGCCAGCAGTGACCTAGCGGGGGGGCCAGAAGGTGTCAATGAGCAGTTCTTC. Looking up the rest from reference TRBV25-1 and TRBJ2-1 gives the full variable domain: EADIYQTPRYLVIGTGKKITLECSQTMGHDKMYWYQQDPGMELHLIHYSYGVNSTEKGDLSSESTVSRIRTEHFPLTLESARPSHTSQYLCASSDLAGGPEGVNEQFFGPGTRLTVL.

The CDR3 nucleotides are TGTGCCAGCAGCTACCAGCGGGGGGGCCGCACCGGGGAGCTGTTTTTT. It translates to CASSYQRGGRTGELFF. The chain has TRBV7-9 and TRBJ2-2, with 10 bases aligning to TRBD2. The CDR3 sequence is 16 residues long. CDR1 is SEHNR, CDR2 FQNEAQ, per germline (reference sequence). V shed 4 bases, J shed 4 bases, and the junction held 6 bases outside the gene matches.

The chain combines TRBV29-1 with TRBJ1-1; 11 nucleotides agree with TRBD1. This CDR3 has 16 residues. Germline CDR1 SQVTM, CDR2 ANQGSEA. V was pared by 8 bases and J by 1 base, with 12 bases of the junction left unmatched. CDR3 loop: CSINSGTGGWNTEAFF. The CDR3 coding sequence is TGCAGCATCAATTCCGGGACAGGGGGTTGGAACACTGAAGCTTTCTTT.

This clone was found once. V is TRBV5-1 and J is TRBJ2-5; weak D call: TRBD1 (6 bases). The germline V gene has CDR1 SGHRS and CDR2 YFSETQ. This CDR3 region has 16 residues. V shed 3 bases and J shed 5 bases, with 20 bases lying between them. CDR3: CASSYILDGQSETQYF. Written as DNA, the CDR3 is TGCGCCAGCAGCTATATTCTAGACGGACAGAGTGAGACCCAGTACTTC.

The chain joins TRBV5-1 to TRBJ2-7; the D is unclear. The CDR3 is made up of 11 amino acids. Germline values: CDR1 SGHRS, CDR2 YFSETQ. The germline V and J ends were trimmed by 2 bases and 4 bases, with 4 bases remaining between them. The CDR3 sequence is CASSFEYEQYF. CDR3 in DNA: TGCGCCAGCAGCTTCGAGTACGAGCAGTACTTC.

The chain joins TRBV19 to TRBJ2-1; 8 nucleotides agree with TRBD2. V shed 3 bases and J 1 base; nucleotides not matched to a gene: 5. Germline V gene sequence: CDR1 LNHDA, CDR2 SQIVND (reference sequence). This CDR3 has 16 residues. CDR3: CASSIRRGASYNEQFF. The CDR3 DNA follows: TGTGCCAGTAGTATTAGGCGGGGGGCTTCCTACAATGAGCAGTTCTTC.

The genes are TRBV7-9 and TRBJ1-1; 8 bases agree with TRBD1. This CDR3 spans 15 amino acids. The V gene end was trimmed by 5 bases and the J gene end by 6 bases; junction bases not matched to a gene: 11. Germline lookup yields CDR1 SEHNR and CDR2 FQNEAQ (reference sequence). For the CDR3, the DNA is TGTGCCAGCAGCCTGAGGACAGGGCAAATCTCTGAAGCTTTCTTT. Amino acid sequence: CASSLRTGQISEAFF.

The chain has TRBV13 and TRBJ2-3; TRBD2 aligns across 13 bases. This CDR3 is built from 18 residues. Germline CDR1 is PRHDT and CDR2 is FYEKMQ (reference sequence). The junction had 14 bases not matched to a gene; V was cut back by 3 bases and J by 8 bases. The CDR3 DNA sequence: TGTGCCAGCAGCTTCGGACTAGCGGGAGACCAGATCGTGGGTACGCAGTATTTT. Protein product: CASSFGLAGDQIVGTQYF.

V usage is TRBV6-1 and J usage is TRBJ2-7; D remains ambiguous. In germline, CDR1 is MNHNS, CDR2 SASEGT. CDR3 length: 11 residues. V lost 8 bases and J lost 4, with 9 bases in between. The CDR3 loop reads CASQISYEQYF. The DNA for the CDR3 is TGTGCCAGCCAGATCTCTTACGAGCAGTACTTC.

CDR3 residues: CASSETNRQFSGELFF. Written as DNA, the CDR3 is TGTGCCAGCTCAGAAACCAATAGACAGTTTTCCGGGGAGCTGTTTTTT. This chain joins TRBV18 and TRBJ2-2; TRBD1 might be the D (5 bases). Germline values: CDR1 KGHSH, CDR2 LQKENI. V shed 5 bases and J shed 6 bases, with 19 bases lying between them. CDR3 length: 16 residues. Full variable domain (missing parts from reference TRBV18 and TRBJ2-2): NAGVMQNPRHLVRRRGQEARLRCSPMKGHSHVYWYRQLPEEGLKFMVYLQKENIIDESGMPKERFSAEFPKEGPSILRIQQVVRGDSAAYFCASSETNRQFSGELFFGEGSRLTVL.

This rearrangement joins TRBV7-2 to TRBJ2-7; D not resolved. CDR1 is SGHTA, CDR2 FQGNSA, per germline. Trimming took 1 base from V and 0 from J, leaving 7 bases between them. This CDR3 is 14 amino acids long. CDR3 region: CASSLGLNSYEQYF. CDR3 nucleotides: TGTGCCAGCAGCTTAGGCCTAAACTCCTACGAGCAGTACTTC.

The CDR3 protein is CASSQDSRFSTYNEQFF. The CDR3 region has the DNA TGCGCCAGCAGCCAAGATTCGCGATTCTCCACCTACAATGAGCAGTTCTTC. V usage is TRBV4-3 and J usage is TRBJ2-1, with D hard to call. Trimming left V 0 bases short and J 2 bases short, with 14 bases between. Germline CDR1 and CDR2: LGHNA and YSLEER. The CDR3 is made up of 17 amino acids.

This clone was detected only a few times. The chain has TRBV5-1 and TRBJ2-7; possible D gene TRBD1, 5 bases. Trimming removed 1 base from V and 5 bases from J, with 13 bases in between. Germline-derived CDR1 and CDR2 are SGHRS and YFSETQ. The CDR3 consists of 14 residues. This chain's CDR3 is CASSLQGGGNEQYF. Written as DNA, the CDR3 is TGCGCCAGCAGCTTGCAGGGCGGCGGAAACGAGCAGTACTTC.

This clone appeared a single time. This chain uses TRBV13 with TRBJ1-1; 7 nucleotides align to TRBD1. The ends lost 2 bases at V and 7 bases at J; junction bases unmatched: 1. In germline, CDR1 is PRHDT, CDR2 FYEKMQ (reference sequence). This CDR3 is 12 amino acids long. As DNA, the CDR3 is TGTGCCAGCAGCTTAAGGACAGGTGAAGCTTTCTTT. Protein: CASSLRTGEAFF. Complete variable domain (other parts from reference TRBV13 and TRBJ1-1): AAGVIQSPRHLIKEKRETATLKCYPIPRHDTVYWYQQGPGQDPQFLISFYEKMQSDKGSIPDRFSAQQFSDYHSELNMSSLELGDSALYFCASSLRTGEAFFGQGTRLTVV.

This clone has more than one count but fewer than ten. The chain uses TRBV7-6 and TRBJ2-2; 11 bases map to TRBD1. The CDR3 extends over 16 amino acids. V shed 1 base, J shed 5 bases, and the junction held 3 bases outside the gene matches. The germline V gene has CDR1 SGHVS and CDR2 FNYEAQ. The CDR3: CASSLEGTGGTGELFF. The DNA for the CDR3 is TGTGCCAGCAGCTTAGAGGGGACAGGGGGAACCGGGGAGCTGTTTTTT. Complete variable domain (other parts from reference TRBV7-6 and TRBJ2-2): GAGVSQSPRYKVTKRGQDVALRCDPISGHVSLYWYRQALGQGPEFLTYFNYEAQQDKSGLPNDRFSAERPEGSISTLTIQRTEQRDSAMYRCASSLEGTGGTGELFFGEGSRLTVL.

The chain is built from TRBV29-1 and TRBJ2-4; a weak D match, TRBD2 (7 bases). This CDR3 has 16 amino acids. Trimming took off 1 base at V and 1 base at J, with 14 bases between the two ends. Per the germline V gene, CDR1 is SQVTM and CDR2 is ANQGSEA. CDR3 in amino acids: CSVEASRGGAKNIQYF. As DNA, the CDR3 is TGCAGCGTTGAAGCGTCGAGGGGGGGGGCCAAAAACATTCAGTACTTC.

This chain links TRBV12-5 with TRBJ2-6; D remains ambiguous. The V gene's germline CDR1 is LGHNT and CDR2 FRNRAP. The CDR3 spans 13 residues. Between the trimmed V and J ends, which lost 9 bases and 0 bases, there was a span of 6 bases. CDR3 DNA sequence: TGTGCTAGCGGCGGCTCTGGGGCCAACGTCCTGACTTTC. It codes for CASGGSGANVLTF. The entire variable domain, with the rest obtained from reference TRBV12-5 and TRBJ2-6, is as follows: DARVTQTPRHKVTEMGQEVTMRCQPILGHNTVFWYRQTMMQGLELLAYFRNRAPLDDSGMPKDRFSAEMPDATLATLKIQPSEPRDSAVYFCASGGSGANVLTFGAGSRLTVL.

This sequence joins TRBV5-1 and TRBJ1-1; 8 bases are a match to TRBD1. This CDR3 has 13 amino acids. Germline CDR1 and CDR2: SGHRS and YFSETQ. The ends lost 4 bases at V and 6 bases at J; junction bases unmatched: 5. In DNA, the CDR3 is TGCGCCAGCAGCGCCCGGACAGGGCCTGAAGCTTTCTTT. The encoded protein is CASSARTGPEAFF. Full variable domain (rest looked up from reference TRBV5-1 and TRBJ1-1): KAGVTQTPRYLIKTRGQQVTLSCSPISGHRSVSWYQQTPGQGLQFLFEYFSETQRNKGNFPGRFSGRQFSNSRSEMNVSTLELGDSALYLCASSARTGPEAFFGQGTRLTVV.